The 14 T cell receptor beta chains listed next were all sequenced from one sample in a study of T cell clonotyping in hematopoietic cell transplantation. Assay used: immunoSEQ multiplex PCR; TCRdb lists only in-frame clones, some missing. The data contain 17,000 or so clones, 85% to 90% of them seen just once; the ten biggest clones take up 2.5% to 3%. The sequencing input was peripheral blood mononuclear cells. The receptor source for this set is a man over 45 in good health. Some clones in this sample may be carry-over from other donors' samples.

DNA of the CDR3: TGTGCCAGCAGGGGAACAGGGTCCTCTGAAGCTTTCTTT. It encodes CASRGTGSSEAFF. The rearrangement links TRBV6-1 to TRBJ1-1; D is possibly TRBD1 (6 bases). Germline CDR1 MNHNS, CDR2 SASEGT. V lost 6 bases and J lost 6, with 14 bases in between. CDR3 length: 13 amino acids.

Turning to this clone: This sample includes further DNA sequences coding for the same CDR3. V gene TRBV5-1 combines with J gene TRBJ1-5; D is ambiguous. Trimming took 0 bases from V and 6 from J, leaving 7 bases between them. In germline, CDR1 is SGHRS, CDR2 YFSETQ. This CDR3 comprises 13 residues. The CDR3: CASSLEGGQPQHF. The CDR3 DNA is TGCGCCAGCAGCTTGGAGGGAGGTCAGCCCCAGCATTTT.

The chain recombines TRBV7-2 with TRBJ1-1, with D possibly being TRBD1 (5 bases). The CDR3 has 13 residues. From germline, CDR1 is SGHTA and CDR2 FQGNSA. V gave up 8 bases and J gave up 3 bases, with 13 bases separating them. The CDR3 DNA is TGTGCCAGCGGAGGGGCGCTCTACACTGAAGCTTTCTTT. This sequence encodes CASGGALYTEAFF.

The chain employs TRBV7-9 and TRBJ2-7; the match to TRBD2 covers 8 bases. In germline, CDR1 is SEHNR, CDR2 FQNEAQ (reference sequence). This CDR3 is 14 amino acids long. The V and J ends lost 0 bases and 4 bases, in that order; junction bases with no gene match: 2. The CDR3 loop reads CASSLAAGVYEQYF. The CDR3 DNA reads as TGTGCCAGCAGCTTAGCAGCGGGGGTGTACGAGCAGTACTTC. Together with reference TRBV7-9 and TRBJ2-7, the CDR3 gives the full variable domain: DTGVSQNPRHKITKRGQNVTFRCDPISEHNRLYWYRQTLGQGPEFLTYFQNEAQLEKSRLLSDRFSAERPKGSFSTLEIQRTEQGDSAMYLCASSLAAGVYEQYFGPGTRLTVT.

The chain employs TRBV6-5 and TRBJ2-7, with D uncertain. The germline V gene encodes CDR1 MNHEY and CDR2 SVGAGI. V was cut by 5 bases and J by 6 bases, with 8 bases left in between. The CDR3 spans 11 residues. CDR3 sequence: CASSRWPEQYF. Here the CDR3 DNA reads TGTGCCAGCAGTCGGTGGCCCGAGCAGTACTTC.

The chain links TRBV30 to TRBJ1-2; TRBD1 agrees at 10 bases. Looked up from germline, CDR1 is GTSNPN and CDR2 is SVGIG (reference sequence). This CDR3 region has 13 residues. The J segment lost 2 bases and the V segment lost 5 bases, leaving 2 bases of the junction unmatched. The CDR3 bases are TGTGCCTGGTGGACAGGGGGGAACTATGGCTACACCTTC. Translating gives CAWWTGGNYGYTF.

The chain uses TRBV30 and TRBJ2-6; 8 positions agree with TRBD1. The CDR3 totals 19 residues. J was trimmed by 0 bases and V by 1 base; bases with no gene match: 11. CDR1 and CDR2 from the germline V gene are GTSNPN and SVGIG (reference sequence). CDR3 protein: CAWSAWTGNFFSGANVLTF. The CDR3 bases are TGTGCCTGGAGTGCTTGGACAGGGAACTTCTTCTCTGGGGCCAACGTCCTGACTTTC.

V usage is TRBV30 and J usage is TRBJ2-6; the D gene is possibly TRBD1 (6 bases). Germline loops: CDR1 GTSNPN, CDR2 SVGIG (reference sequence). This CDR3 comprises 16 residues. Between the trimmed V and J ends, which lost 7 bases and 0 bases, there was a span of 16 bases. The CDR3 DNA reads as TGTGCCTTTGACAGGTCCCTAAACTCTGGGGCCAACGTCCTGACTTTC. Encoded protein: CAFDRSLNSGANVLTF.

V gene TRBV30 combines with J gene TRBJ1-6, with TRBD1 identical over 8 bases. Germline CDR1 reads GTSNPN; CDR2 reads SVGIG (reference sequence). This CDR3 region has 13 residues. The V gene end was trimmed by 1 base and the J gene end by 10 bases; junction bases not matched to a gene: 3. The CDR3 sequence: CAWSGQGKSPLHF. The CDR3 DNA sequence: TGTGCCTGGAGTGGACAGGGGAAATCACCCCTCCACTTT. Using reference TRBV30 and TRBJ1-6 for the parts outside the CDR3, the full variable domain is SQTIHQWPATLVQPVGSPLSLECTVEGTSNPNLYWYRQAAGRGLQLLFYSVGIGQISSEVPQNLSASRPQDRQFILSSKKLLLSDSGFYLCAWSGQGKSPLHFGNGTRLTVT.

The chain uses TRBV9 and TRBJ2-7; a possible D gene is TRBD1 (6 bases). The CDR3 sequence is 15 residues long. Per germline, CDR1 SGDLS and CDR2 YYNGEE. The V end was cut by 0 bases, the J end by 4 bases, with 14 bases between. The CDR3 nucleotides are TGTGCCAGCAGCGTAGGGGGGACAAACATTTACGAGCAGTACTTC. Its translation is CASSVGGTNIYEQYF.

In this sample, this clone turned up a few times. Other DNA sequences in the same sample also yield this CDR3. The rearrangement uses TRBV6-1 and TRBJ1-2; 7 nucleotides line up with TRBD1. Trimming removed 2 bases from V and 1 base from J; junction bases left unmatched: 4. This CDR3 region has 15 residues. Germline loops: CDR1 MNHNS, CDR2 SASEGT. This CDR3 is CASSEWTGSNYGYTF. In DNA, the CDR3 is TGTGCCAGCAGTGAATGGACAGGAAGTAACTATGGCTACACCTTC.

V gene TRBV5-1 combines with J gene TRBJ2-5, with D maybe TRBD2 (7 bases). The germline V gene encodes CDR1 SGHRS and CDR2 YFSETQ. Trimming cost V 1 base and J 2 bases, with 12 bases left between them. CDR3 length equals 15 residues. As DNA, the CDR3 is TGCGCCAGCAGCTTGCTCCGGGGGGCGCAAGAGACCCAGTACTTC. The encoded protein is CASSLLRGAQETQYF.

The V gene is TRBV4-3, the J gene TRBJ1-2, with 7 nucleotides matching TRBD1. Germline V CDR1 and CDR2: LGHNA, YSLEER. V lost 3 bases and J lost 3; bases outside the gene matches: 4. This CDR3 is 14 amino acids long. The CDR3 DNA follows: TGCGCCAGCAGCCAGGCGACAGGGTACTATGGCTACACCTTC. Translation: CASSQATGYYGYTF.

The CDR3 loop reads CASSTNLTYRDYGYTF. Written as DNA, the CDR3 is TGTGCCAGCAGTACAAACCTAACCTACAGGGATTATGGCTACACCTTC. The V gene is TRBV28, the J gene TRBJ1-2; D may be TRBD1 (6 bases). This CDR3 is built from 16 residues. Trimming left V 5 bases short and J 5 bases short, with 21 bases between. Per germline, CDR1 MDHEN and CDR2 SYDVKM.